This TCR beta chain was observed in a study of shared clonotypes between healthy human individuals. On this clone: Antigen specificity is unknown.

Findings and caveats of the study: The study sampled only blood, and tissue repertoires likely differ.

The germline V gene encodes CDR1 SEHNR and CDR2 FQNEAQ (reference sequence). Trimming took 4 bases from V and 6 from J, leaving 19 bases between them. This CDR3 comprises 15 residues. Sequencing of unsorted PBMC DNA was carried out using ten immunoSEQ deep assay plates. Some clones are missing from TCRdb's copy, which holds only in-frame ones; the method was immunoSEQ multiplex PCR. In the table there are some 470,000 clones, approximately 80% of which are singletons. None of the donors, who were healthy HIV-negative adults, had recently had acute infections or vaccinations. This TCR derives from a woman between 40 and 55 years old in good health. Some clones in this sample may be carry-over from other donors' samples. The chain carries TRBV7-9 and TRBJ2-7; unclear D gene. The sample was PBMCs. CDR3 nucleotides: TGTGCCAGCAGCTCCAGACACGCATCCACATCCGAGCAGTACTTC. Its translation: CASSSRHASTSEQYF.